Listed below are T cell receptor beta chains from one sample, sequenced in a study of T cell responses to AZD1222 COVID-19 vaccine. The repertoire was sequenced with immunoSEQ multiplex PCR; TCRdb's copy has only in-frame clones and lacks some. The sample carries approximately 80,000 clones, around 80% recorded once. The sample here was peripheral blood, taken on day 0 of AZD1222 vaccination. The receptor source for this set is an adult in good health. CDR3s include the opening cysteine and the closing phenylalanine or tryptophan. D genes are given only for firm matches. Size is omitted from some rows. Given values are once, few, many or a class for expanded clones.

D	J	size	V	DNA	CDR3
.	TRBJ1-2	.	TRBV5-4	TGTGCCAGCAGCTTGGAAAGACGGGGCTACACCTTC	CASSLERRGYTF
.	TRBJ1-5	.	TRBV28	TGTGCCAGCAGTAGCCCCGGGGATCAGCCCCAGCATTTT	CASSSPGDQPQHF
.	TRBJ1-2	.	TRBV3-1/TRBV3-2	TGTGCCAGCAGCCTATCGGATGGCTACACCTTC	CASSLSDGYTF
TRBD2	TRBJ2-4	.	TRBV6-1	TGTGCCAGCAGTCAAGTAGCGGGACGGGCCAAAAACATTCAGTACTTC	CASSQVAGRAKNIQYF
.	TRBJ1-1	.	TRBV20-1	TGCAGTGCTAGTGGGGGGGAGACTGAAGCTTTCTTT	CSASGGETEAFF
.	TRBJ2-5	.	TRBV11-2	TGTGCCAGCAGCTTAGATCATGACAGGCCATCGACCCAGTACTTC	CASSLDHDRPSTQYF
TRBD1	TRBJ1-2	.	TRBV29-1	TGCAGCGTGGCGGTCGGGGACAGGGCTTATGGCTACACCTTC	CSVAVGDRAYGYTF
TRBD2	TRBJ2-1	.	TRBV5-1	TGCGCCAGCAGCTTGGCGGCGGGAGCCTACAATGAGCAGTTCTTC	CASSLAAGAYNEQFF
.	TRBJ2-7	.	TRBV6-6	TGTGCCAGCAGTTACAGCGGCCAGACCAACGAGCAGTACTTC	CASSYSGQTNEQYF
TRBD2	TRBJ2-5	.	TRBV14	TGTGCCAGCAGCCAATCTAGGACTAGCGGTCCGAAGGGGACCCAGTACTTC	CASSQSRTSGPKGTQYF
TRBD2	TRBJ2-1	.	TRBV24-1	TGTGCCACCAGTGCTCCGGGAGGACCCAGCAATGAGCAGTTCTTC	CATSAPGGPSNEQFF
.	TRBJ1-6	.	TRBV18	TGTGCCAGCTCACCAGGGAGCCCCGGTAATTCACCCCTCCACTTT	CASSPGSPGNSPLHF
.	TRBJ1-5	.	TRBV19	TGTGCCAGTAATTCCGATCATCAGCCCCAGCATTTT	CASNSDHQPQHF
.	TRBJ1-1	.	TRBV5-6	TGTGCCAGCAGCTTGGCCTTTGGGGTTGAGGCTTTCTTT	CASSLAFGVEAFF
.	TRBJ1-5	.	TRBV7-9	TGTGCCAGCAGCAAAGAAGGGAGGCAGCCCCAGCATTTT	CASSKEGRQPQHF
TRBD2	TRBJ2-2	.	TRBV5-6	TGTGCCAGCAGCTTGGGTCCACTAGCGGGGGTATGGATGACCGGGGAGCTGTTTTTT	CASSLGPLAGVWMTGELFF
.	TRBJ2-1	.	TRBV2	TGTGCCAGCAGTGAAGAGGCCCTAGCATACAATGAGCAGTTCTTC	CASSEEALAYNEQFF
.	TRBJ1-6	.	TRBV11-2	TGTGCCAGCAGCTTAGCGTCCTTGGGGCAAGGGGGTAATTCACCCCTCCACTTT	CASSLASLGQGGNSPLHF
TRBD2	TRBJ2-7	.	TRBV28	TGTGCCAGCAGTGATCGTTTTGGGGGGGACGTCCCCTACGAGCAGTACTTC	CASSDRFGGDVPYEQYF
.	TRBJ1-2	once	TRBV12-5	TGTGCTAGTGGTCCCTCGGACGGGCTCTATGGCTACACCTTC	CASGPSDGLYGYTF
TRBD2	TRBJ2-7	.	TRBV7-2	TGTGCCAGCAGCTCCGAGGGCCTAGCGGGAGCACAGCAGTACTTC	CASSSEGLAGAQQYF
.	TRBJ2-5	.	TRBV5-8	TGTGCCAGCAGCTTGGTGCGGGAGACCCAGTACTTC	CASSLVRETQYF
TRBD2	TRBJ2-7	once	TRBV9	TGTGCCAGCAGCGTAGGGGGACTAGCGACCTACGAGCAGTACTTC	CASSVGGLATYEQYF
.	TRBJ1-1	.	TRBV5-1	TGCGCCAGCAAGGGAAGATCCATGAACACTGAAGCTTTCTTT	CASKGRSMNTEAFF
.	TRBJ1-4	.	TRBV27	TGTGCCAGCAGTTACAGGTGTGAAAAACTGTTTTTT	CASSYRCEKLFF
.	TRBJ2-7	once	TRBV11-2	TGTGCCAGCAGCTTAGTGGCGACTTGGGGGGGCCCCTACGAGCAGTACTTC	CASSLVATWGGPYEQYF
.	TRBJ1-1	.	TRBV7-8	TGTGCCAGCATGTTAAGACCGAACACTGAAGCTTTCTTT	CASMLRPNTEAFF
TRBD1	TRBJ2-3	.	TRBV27	TGTGCCAGCAGTAACAGGGGAGATGGCACAGATACGCAGTATTTT	CASSNRGDGTDTQYF
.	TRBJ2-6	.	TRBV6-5	TGTGCCAGCGGGGAGAGAAATTCTGGGGCCAACGTCCTGACTTTC	CASGERNSGANVLTF
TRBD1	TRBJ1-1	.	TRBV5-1	TGCGCCAGCAGCTTGGGAGCGCCGGGACAGAGGCGGGTCACTGAAGCTTTCTTT	CASSLGAPGQRRVTEAFF
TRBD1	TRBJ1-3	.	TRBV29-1	TGCAGCGTTGGGACAGGGAACTCTGGAAACACCATATATTTT	CSVGTGNSGNTIYF
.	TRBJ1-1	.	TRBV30	TGTGCCTGGAAGAGGGGAGCAGGGACTGAAGCTTTCTTT	CAWKRGAGTEAFF
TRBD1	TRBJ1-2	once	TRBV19	TGTGCCAGTAATTCGGCCGGGACAGCCTCATCGTACGGCTACACCTTC	CASNSAGTASSYGYTF
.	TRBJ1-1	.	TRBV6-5	TGTGCCAGCAGTTACCAGGGTACCACTGAAGCTTTCTTT	CASSYQGTTEAFF
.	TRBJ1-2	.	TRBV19	TGTGCCAGTAGAACAAATAACTATGGCTACACCTTC	CASRTNNYGYTF
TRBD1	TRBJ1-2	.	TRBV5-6	TGTGCCAGCGGACTTAGAGGACAGGAGCACTATGGCTACACCTTC	CASGLRGQEHYGYTF
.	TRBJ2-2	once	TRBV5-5	TGTGCCAGCAGCTTACTTGTTAGCTCCGGGGAGCTGTTTTTT	CASSLLVSSGELFF
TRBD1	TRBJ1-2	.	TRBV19	TGTGCCAGTAGTCGGAGGGACAGGGACGGCTACACCTTC	CASSRRDRDGYTF
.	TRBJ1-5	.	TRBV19	TGTGCCAGTAGAGGGAAGGGTCAGCCCCAGCATTTT	CASRGKGQPQHF
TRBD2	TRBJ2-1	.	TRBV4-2	TGTGCCAGCAGCCGACTAGCGGGGGGTACCTACAATGAGCAGTTCTTC	CASSRLAGGTYNEQFF
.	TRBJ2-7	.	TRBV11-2	TGTGCCAGCAGCTTAGATGGTAGGACGACGGAGTACTTC	CASSLDGRTTEYF